Detailed here is one T cell receptor (beta chain). As yet, its antigen is unknown. This specimen comes from a study of cytomegalovirus exposure and HLA in healthy donors. Study-level findings and limits: Despite most TCR sequences being rare, some public TCRs occurred in many donors. Presence/absence analyses treated sequencing depth as roughly uniform across donors.

Among the donors, all were healthy bone marrow donors. 60 Vbeta and 13 Jbeta primers were used in PCR. In the original processing: Later, tens of millions of unique TCR beta chains were counted in an analysis, and roughly 10 million of them were shared. Clones were sequenced by immunoSEQ multiplex PCR, and TCRdb holds only the in-frame ones, with some missing. V, J and clone size are taken as reported in that table, and D and trimming were inferred from the DNA itself. The sample lists under 200,000 clones, around 86% occurring once. The trim removed 1 base at V and 3 bases at J, leaving 8 bases unmatched. The CDR3 runs to 16 residues. Germline-derived CDR1 and CDR2 are KGHSH and LQKENI.

This receptor was taken from a woman aged 18-30 years in good health and CMV-seronegative. The chain is built from TRBV18 and TRBJ2-7; TRBD1 agrees at 8 bases. The sample was PBMCs. The CDR3 spells CASSPRWGQESYEQYF. The DNA for the CDR3 is TGTGCCAGCTCACCACGTTGGGGACAGGAGAGCTACGAGCAGTACTTC.